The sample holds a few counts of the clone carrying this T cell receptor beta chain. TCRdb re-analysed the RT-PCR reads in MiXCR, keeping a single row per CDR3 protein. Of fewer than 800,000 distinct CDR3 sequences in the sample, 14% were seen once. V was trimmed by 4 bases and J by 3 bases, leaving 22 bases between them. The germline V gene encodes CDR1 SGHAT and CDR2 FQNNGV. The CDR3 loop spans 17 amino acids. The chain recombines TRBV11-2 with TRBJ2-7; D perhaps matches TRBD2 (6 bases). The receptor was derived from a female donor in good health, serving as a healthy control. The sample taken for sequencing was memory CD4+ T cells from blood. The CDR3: CASSSARLGGLNYEQYF. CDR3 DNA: TGTGCCAGCAGCTCGGCCCGTCTCGGGGGTCTCAACTACGAGCAGTACTTC.